One sample yielded the 15 T cell receptor beta chains listed below, sequenced in a study of blood T cell repertoires in COVID-19. Profiling relied on immunoSEQ multiplex PCR, and the TCRdb table lists in-frame clones only, not all of them. The sample holds approximately 90,000 clones, less than 90% seen once. The sequencing input was peripheral blood. Receptor source: a woman of 80 years or more with acute or convalescent COVID-19.

V and J are TRBV19 and TRBJ1-1; TRBD1 aligns across 8 bases. Germline CDR1 and CDR2: LNHDA and SQIVND (reference sequence). This CDR3 spans 13 amino acids. V lost 6 bases to trimming and J lost 6 bases; unmatched junction nucleotides: 6. CDR3 nucleotides: TGTGCCAGTAGGATCCCAGGGGGCGCTGAAGCTTTCTTT. It codes for CASRIPGGAEAFF. Drawing the rest from reference TRBV19 and TRBJ1-1, the complete variable domain is DGGITQSPKYLFRKEGQNVTLSCEQNLNHDAMYWYRQDPGQGLRLIYYSQIVNDFQKGDIAEGYSVSREKKESFPLTVTSAQKNPTAFYLCASRIPGGAEAFFGQGTRLTVV.

This rearrangement joins TRBV7-9 to TRBJ2-7, with 10 bases fitting TRBD1. CDR1 and CDR2 (germline): SEHNR, FQNEAQ (reference sequence). V was clipped by 5 bases and J by 5 bases; unmatched bases: 12. The CDR3 contains 16 residues. The CDR3 bases are TGTGCCAGCAGCAAGTCCCCCGGGACAGGGGACCACGAGCAGTACTTC. Protein: CASSKSPGTGDHEQYF. Combining the CDR3 with reference TRBV7-9 and TRBJ2-7 gives the whole variable domain DTGVSQNPRHKITKRGQNVTFRCDPISEHNRLYWYRQTLGQGPEFLTYFQNEAQLEKSRLLSDRFSAERPKGSFSTLEIQRTEQGDSAMYLCASSKSPGTGDHEQYFGPGTRLTVT.

The CDR3 coding sequence is TGTGCCAGCAGCCTCCACGGACTAGCGGGGTCCTCCTACGAGCAGTACTTC. Amino acids: CASSLHGLAGSSYEQYF. This chain connects TRBV3-1 (or the pseudogene TRBV3-2) to TRBJ2-7; 12 bases line up with TRBD2. V shed 4 bases and J 0 bases; nucleotides not matched to a gene: 7. CDR1 is LGHDT, CDR2 YNNKEL, per germline (reference sequence). The CDR3 runs to 17 residues.

The chain couples TRBV5-1 to TRBJ1-1; a possible D gene is TRBD1 (6 bases). With 4 bases removed from V and 4 bases from J, the gap between germline ends came to 20 bases. This CDR3 contains 16 residues. Germline CDR1 SGHRS, CDR2 YFSETQ. CDR3: CASSREDRPRGTEAFF. The CDR3, as DNA: TGCGCCAGCAGCCGGGAAGACAGGCCGAGGGGCACTGAAGCTTTCTTT.

The V call is TRBV21-1, the J call TRBJ2-5; the table's D call, TRBD2, has no DNA check behind it. TRBV21-1 is listed as a pseudogene. The CDR3 consists of 19 residues. CDR3 residues: CASSQRLTRRAGHQETQYF. Written as DNA, the CDR3 is TGTGCCAGCAGTCAAAGGTTGACCCGGCGAGCGGGGCACCAAGAGACCCAGTACTTC.

The V and J genes are TRBV5-4 and TRBJ2-3; 9 nucleotides line up with TRBD2. Germline V gene lookup returns CDR1 SGHNT and CDR2 YYREEE (reference sequence). This CDR3 has 17 residues. The V and J ends lost 0 bases and 1 base, in that order; junction bases with no gene match: 6. The CDR3 spells CASSLVRGGKGTDTQYF. In DNA form, the CDR3 reads TGTGCCAGCAGCTTGGTGCGGGGGGGCAAGGGCACAGATACGCAGTATTTT.

This sequence joins TRBV28 and TRBJ1-2, with a possible D match to TRBD1 (6 bases). V lost 3 bases to trimming and J lost 8 bases, with 19 bases between them. Germline V gives CDR1 MDHEN, CDR2 SYDVKM. The CDR3 is made up of 15 amino acids. The CDR3 nucleotides are TGTGCCAGCAGTTTGGGGGCAACAGGTGTTGGAGGCTACACCTTC. Translating gives CASSLGATGVGGYTF.

V usage is TRBV10-3 and J usage is TRBJ2-1, with D possibly being TRBD1 (6 bases). The V end was cut by 4 bases, the J end by 3 bases, with 16 bases between. Per the germline V gene, CDR1 is ENHRY and CDR2 is SYGVKD. The CDR3 totals 16 residues. The CDR3 region is CAISGYRTALYNEQFF. The CDR3 bases are TGTGCCATCAGTGGCTACAGGACAGCGCTCTACAATGAGCAGTTCTTC.

This CDR3 reads CASRRTGALASEDTQYF. In DNA form, the CDR3 reads TGTGCCAGTAGAAGGACAGGGGCCTTAGCTTCCGAAGATACGCAGTATTTT. The chain joins TRBV19 to TRBJ2-3, with 9 bases fitting TRBD1. The J segment lost 5 bases and the V segment lost 6 bases, leaving 15 bases of the junction unmatched. Germline CDR1 LNHDA, CDR2 SQIVND (reference sequence). This CDR3 contains 17 residues.

This clone has just a few counts. V is TRBV4-1 and J is TRBJ1-1; 9 nucleotides agree with TRBD1. Per the germline V gene, CDR1 is MGHRA and CDR2 is YSYEKL. CDR3 length: 15 amino acids. V lost 4 bases, J lost 4 bases, and 7 bases stayed unmatched. CDR3 bases: TGCGCCAGCAGCCGCGAGGGACAGGGAAGCACTGAAGCTTTCTTT. This codes for CASSREGQGSTEAFF.

J is TRBJ2-5 and V is TRBV9, with 7 bases identical to TRBD2. This CDR3 has 14 amino acids. Germline V lookup: CDR1 SGDLS, CDR2 YYNGEE. With V trimmed by 0 bases and J by 3 bases, 2 bases remained unmatched. The CDR3 loop reads CASSVGTSKETQYF. CDR3 nucleotide sequence: TGTGCCAGCAGCGTAGGGACTAGTAAAGAGACCCAGTACTTC.

J is TRBJ2-5 and V is TRBV5-1; unclear D gene. CDR1 is SGHRS, CDR2 YFSETQ, per germline. V dropped 0 bases and J dropped 6 bases, with 15 bases sitting between them. The CDR3 totals 15 residues. The CDR3, as DNA: TGCGCCAGCAGCTTGGCCGGCGGTGCGTCGCAGACCCAGTACTTC. Protein product: CASSLAGGASQTQYF.

Only one count was recorded for this clone. J is TRBJ2-7 and V is TRBV6-6, with D maybe TRBD1 (6 bases). CDR3 length: 13 amino acids. CDR1 and CDR2 (germline): MNHNY, SVGAGI (reference sequence). V dropped 6 bases and J dropped 3 bases, with 12 bases sitting between them. The CDR3 region is CASSPRDNYEQYF. CDR3 coding DNA: TGTGCCAGCAGCCCCCGGGACAACTACGAGCAGTACTTC.

This chain connects TRBV7-6 to TRBJ1-5; TRBD1 is a possible D gene (5 bases). Trimming pared 1 base from V and 3 bases from J, leaving 10 bases between. Per the germline V gene, CDR1 is SGHVS and CDR2 is FNYEAQ. This CDR3 is 15 amino acids long. The CDR3 protein is CASSLDGGNNQPQHF. The DNA for the CDR3 is TGTGCCAGCAGCTTAGATGGGGGGAACAATCAGCCCCAGCATTTT.

This sequence joins TRBV27 and TRBJ2-3; possible D gene TRBD2, 7 bases. V lost 6 bases and J lost 2, with 18 bases in between. Germline V lookup: CDR1 MNHEY, CDR2 SMNVEV (reference sequence). The CDR3 consists of 16 residues. CDR3 nucleotides: TGTGCCAGCAGCCGCGAAAGGGGGGGGAACACAGATACGCAGTATTTT. It encodes CASSRERGGNTDTQYF.